The rows below give T cell receptor beta chains drawn from one sample of a study of OX40 agonist ivuxolimab in advanced cancers. The table came from immunoSEQ multiplex PCR; TCRdb's copy has only in-frame clones and leaves some out. Among under 90,000 clones listed, approximately 85% were seen once. The specimen comprised CD4+ or CD8+ T cells sorted from blood, sampled in a trial of the OX40 agonist ivuxolimab. The receptor set was obtained from an adult with an advanced solid tumor such as melanoma, head and neck, liver or kidney cancer. Both conserved end residues are part of each CDR3. D genes are given only for firm matches. Not all rows give a size; the values are once, few, many and, for expanded clones, a class.

clone_size j_call v_call d_call cdr3_nt cdr3_aa
. TRBJ2-5 TRBV28 . TGTGCCAGCAGTTCACCTCAAGAGACCCAGTACTTC CASSSPQETQYF
. TRBJ2-2 TRBV7-9 . TGTGCCAGCAGCCTACAGGGCGGGTTCGGGGAGCTGTTTTTT CASSLQGGFGELFF
. TRBJ1-5 TRBV12-1 . TGTGCCAGCAGCTTTGGGTTTGCAGGGACAGGGAGTGAGGGGAATCAGCCCCAGCATTTT CASSFGFAGTGSEGNQPQHF
. TRBJ2-7 TRBV7-8 . TGTGCCAGCAGCGTAGGGAAAAACCCTATGTACGAGCAGTACTTC CASSVGKNPMYEQYF
. TRBJ1-6 TRBV2 . TGTGCCAGCAGTGCCCAGGGAATGAATTCACCCCTCCACTTT CASSAQGMNSPLHF
. TRBJ2-6 TRBV5-5 . TGTGCCAGCAGCTTGGCGGCAGGGGTCCTCTTCTCTGGGGCCAACGTCCTGACTTTC CASSLAAGVLFSGANVLTF
. TRBJ2-7 TRBV2 . TGTGCCAGCGCCCAGGGACTTGATCGACAGTACTTC CASAQGLDRQYF
. TRBJ1-4 TRBV4-2 . TGTGCCAGCAGCCAAGACAGGGGTAATGAAAAACTGTTTTTT CASSQDRGNEKLFF
. TRBJ2-7 TRBV5-5 . TGTGCCAGCAGCGAGGGACCTTACGAGCAGTACTTC CASSEGPYEQYF
. TRBJ1-2 TRBV7-2 . TGTGCCAGCAGCTTAGGGGTTTCTTTTAACTATGGCTACACCTTC CASSLGVSFNYGYTF
. TRBJ2-3 TRBV19 . TGTGCCAGTAGTATTCCAGGCGGCACAGATACGCAGTATTTT CASSIPGGTDTQYF
. TRBJ2-3 TRBV7-2 TRBD2 TGTGCCAGCAGCTTGTTTACTAGCGGGAGTCGCACAGATACGCAGTATTTT CASSLFTSGSRTDTQYF
. TRBJ2-1 TRBV4-1 TRBD2 TGCGCCAGCAGCCCTCCAGTACGCAGCGGGGGGGCCTATGAGCAGTTCTTC CASSPPVRSGGAYEQFF
. TRBJ2-1 TRBV6-1 TRBD2 TGTGCCAGCAGAGGACTAGCGGGAGTGGTAAATGAGCAGTTCTTC CASRGLAGVVNEQFF
. TRBJ1-5 TRBV4-2 TRBD1 TGTGCCAGCAGCCAAGTGGGACAGGGGTACGGCAATCAGCCCCAGCATTTT CASSQVGQGYGNQPQHF
. TRBJ1-4 TRBV28 . TGTGCCAGCAGTTTAGGGGGCCTCGTAGGGGAAAAACTGTTTTTT CASSLGGLVGEKLFF
. TRBJ1-6 TRBV7-6 TRBD1 TGTGCCAGCAGCGCCCGGGACAGGGCCGGTTCACCCCTCCACTTT CASSARDRAGSPLHF
. TRBJ2-3 TRBV6-5 . TGTGCCAGCAGTTTGCTAGCGCTCACTCGAATGGATACGCAGTATTTT CASSLLALTRMDTQYF
. TRBJ1-5 TRBV10-3 . TGTGCCATCAGTCCGGACGGCCCCAATCAGCCCCAGCATTTT CAISPDGPNQPQHF
few TRBJ1-1 TRBV5-6 . TGTGCCAGCAGCTTCGACTTGATGAACACTGAAGCTTTCTTT CASSFDLMNTEAFF
. TRBJ1-2 TRBV7-3 . TGTGCCAGCAGCGGGGGAGACTATGGCTACACCTTC CASSGGDYGYTF
. TRBJ2-1 TRBV10-3 TRBD2 TGTGCCATCAGTGACAGGACTAGCGGTGACTCCTACAATGAGCAGTTCTTC CAISDRTSGDSYNEQFF
once TRBJ1-5 TRBV4-1 . TGCGCCAGCAGCCAAGATTCATGGGACAATCAGCCCCAGCATTTT CASSQDSWDNQPQHF
once TRBJ1-5 TRBV28 . TGTGCCAGCAGAAATCCCAGGCGGGGCCGGGGGCCCCAGCATTTT CASRNPRRGRGPQHF
. TRBJ2-2 TRBV11-2 TRBD1 TGTGCCAGCAGCTCCCCCCGGGACAGGGGGACCGGGGAGCTGTTTTTT CASSSPRDRGTGELFF
. TRBJ2-3 TRBV27 TRBD2 TGTGCCAGCAGTCCCGCCCCTATAGCGGGAGAGCCAGATACGCAGTATTTT CASSPAPIAGEPDTQYF
. TRBJ2-1 TRBV7-9 . TGTGCCAGCAGCTTAGCGGGGGGTTACAATGAGCAGTTCTTC CASSLAGGYNEQFF
. TRBJ2-7 TRBV5-6 . TGTGCCAGCAGCTTGTTGGGGAAGGGCTACGAGCAGTACTTC CASSLLGKGYEQYF
. TRBJ2-5 TRBV7-9 TRBD2 TGTGCCAGCAGCTTACCTAGCGGGGGGATCTCAGAGACCCAGTACTTC CASSLPSGGISETQYF
. TRBJ2-1 TRBV18 TRBD1 TGTGCCAGCTCACCCACAGGGGGATCCTACAATGAGCAGTTCTTC CASSPTGGSYNEQFF
. TRBJ2-3 TRBV6-5 . TGTGCCAGCAGGACTAGAGGATTCACAGATACGCAGTATTTT CASRTRGFTDTQYF
. TRBJ2-5 TRBV11-2 . TGTGCCAGCAGCTTAGGGCGGGGGCGCTCTGAGACCCAGTACTTC CASSLGRGRSETQYF
. TRBJ1-5 TRBV5-4 . TGTGCCAGCAGCCGAGGGGGGGCAGGGGATCAGCCCCAGCATTTT CASSRGGAGDQPQHF
. TRBJ2-3 TRBV10-2 TRBD2 TGCGCCAGCAGATCCTCAGCGGGGGGGAGCACAGATACGCAGTATTTT CASRSSAGGSTDTQYF
. TRBJ1-1 TRBV19 . TGTGCCAGTATCGGACAGTCAGCCACTGAAGCTTTCTTT CASIGQSATEAFF
once TRBJ2-5 TRBV7-3 TRBD2 TGTGCCAGCAGCCCCGGCCGGGCTAGCGGGTCCAAAGAGACCCAGTACTTC CASSPGRASGSKETQYF
. TRBJ1-1 TRBV10-2 TRBD1 TGCGCCAGCAGTAACCCCACGAAGACAGGGAAGTTTGAAGCTTTCTTT CASSNPTKTGKFEAFF
. TRBJ2-3 TRBV7-2 TRBD1 TGTGCCAGCAGCCGACAGGGGGCACGGGCAGATACGCAGTATTTT CASSRQGARADTQYF
. TRBJ1-2 TRBV28 . TGTGCCAGCATTCCAAGTGGAGGCTGGTATGGCTACACCTTC CASIPSGGWYGYTF
. TRBJ1-3 TRBV18 . TGTGCCAGCTCATTCTACAGGGACTCTGGAAACACCATATATTTT CASSFYRDSGNTIYF
. TRBJ2-5 TRBV7-6 . TGTGCCAGCAGCTTGTCCGTGCGGGGACGGGAAGAGACCCAGTACTTC CASSLSVRGREETQYF
. TRBJ1-1 TRBV18 . TGTGCCAGCTTCCCCGGCGGGGGGAACACTGAAGCTTTCTTT CASFPGGGNTEAFF
few TRBJ1-6 TRBV18 TRBD1 TGTGCCAGCTCACCCATCCCGGACAGGGAAAATTCACCCCTCCACTTT CASSPIPDRENSPLHF
. TRBJ2-7 TRBV6-4 . TGTGCCAGCAGTCTTAGCGGCTCCAGCTCCTACGAGCAGTACTTC CASSLSGSSSYEQYF
. TRBJ1-2 TRBV28 . TGTGCCAGCAGTTCTCCGGGGGGCCGGGGCGACAACCAAAACTATGGCTACACCTTC CASSSPGGRGDNQNYGYTF
. TRBJ2-7 TRBV19 . TGTGCCAGCAACCGGGACTGGTTTTCCGAGGAGCAGTACTTC CASNRDWFSEEQYF
. TRBJ2-2 TRBV5-1 . TGCGCCAGCAGCTTGTCCGGGACAAGGAACACCGGGGAGCTGTTTTTT CASSLSGTRNTGELFF
. TRBJ2-5 TRBV29-1 . TGCAGCGTTGTGTTGGCGACTACGGAGACCCAGTACTTC CSVVLATTETQYF
. TRBJ1-4 TRBV5-1 . TGCGCCAGCAGCTTGGCCAGGACAACTAATGAAAAACTGTTTTTT CASSLARTTNEKLFF
. TRBJ1-1 TRBV18 . TGTGCCAGCTCACTGCTCAGGGAGTTGAACACTGAAGCTTTCTTT CASSLLRELNTEAFF
. TRBJ2-3 TRBV2 TRBD2 TGTGCCAGCAGTGAATCAAGCGGGGGCCCCGTATCGCAGTATTTT CASSESSGGPVSQYF
few TRBJ1-5 TRBV2 TRBD1 TGTGCCAGCAGTGTCGGGACAGGGCCTCAGCCCCAGCATTTT CASSVGTGPQPQHF